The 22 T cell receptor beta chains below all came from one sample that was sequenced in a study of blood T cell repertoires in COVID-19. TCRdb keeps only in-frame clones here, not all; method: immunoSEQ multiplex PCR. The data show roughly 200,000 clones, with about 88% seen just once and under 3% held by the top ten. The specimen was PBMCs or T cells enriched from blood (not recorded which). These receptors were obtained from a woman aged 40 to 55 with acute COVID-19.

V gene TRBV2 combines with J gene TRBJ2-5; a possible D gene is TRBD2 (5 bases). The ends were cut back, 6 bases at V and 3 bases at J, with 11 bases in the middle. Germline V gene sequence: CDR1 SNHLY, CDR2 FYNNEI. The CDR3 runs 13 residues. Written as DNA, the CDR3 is TGTGCCAGCAGACTAGTGGGCAAAGAGACCCAGTACTTC. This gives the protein CASRLVGKETQYF.

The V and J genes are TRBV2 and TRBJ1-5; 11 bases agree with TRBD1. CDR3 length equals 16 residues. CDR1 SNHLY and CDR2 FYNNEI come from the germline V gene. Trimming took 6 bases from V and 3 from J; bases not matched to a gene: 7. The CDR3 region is CASRGQGGTNNQPQHF. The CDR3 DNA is TGTGCCAGCAGGGGACAGGGGGGTACGAACAATCAGCCCCAGCATTTT.

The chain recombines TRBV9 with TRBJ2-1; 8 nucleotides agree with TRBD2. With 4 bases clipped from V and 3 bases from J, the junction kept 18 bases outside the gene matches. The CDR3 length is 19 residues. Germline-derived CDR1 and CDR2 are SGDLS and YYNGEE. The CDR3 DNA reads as TGTGCCAGCAGCCCACCAGCCACTAGCGGCCAGTATTACTACAATGAGCAGTTCTTC. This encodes CASSPPATSGQYYYNEQFF.

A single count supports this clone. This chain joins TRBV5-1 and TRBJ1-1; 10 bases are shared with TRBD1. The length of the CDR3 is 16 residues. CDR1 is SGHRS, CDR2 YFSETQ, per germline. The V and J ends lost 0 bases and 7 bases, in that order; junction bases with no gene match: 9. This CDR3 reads CASSLGPPGQGFEAFF. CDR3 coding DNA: TGCGCCAGCAGCTTGGGACCGCCGGGACAGGGGTTTGAAGCTTTCTTT.

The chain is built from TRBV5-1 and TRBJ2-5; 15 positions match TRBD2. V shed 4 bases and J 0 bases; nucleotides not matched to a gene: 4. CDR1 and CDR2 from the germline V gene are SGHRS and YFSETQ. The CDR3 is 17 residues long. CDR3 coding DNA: TGCGCCAGCAGCGCCGGACTAGCGGGGGGGTACCAAGAGACCCAGTACTTC. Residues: CASSAGLAGGYQETQYF.

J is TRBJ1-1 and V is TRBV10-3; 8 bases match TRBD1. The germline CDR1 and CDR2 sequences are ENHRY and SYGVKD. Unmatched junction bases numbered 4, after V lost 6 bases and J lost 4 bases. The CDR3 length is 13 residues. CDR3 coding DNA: TGTGCCATCAGCCCGACAGGGGCCACTGAAGCTTTCTTT. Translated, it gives CAISPTGATEAFF.

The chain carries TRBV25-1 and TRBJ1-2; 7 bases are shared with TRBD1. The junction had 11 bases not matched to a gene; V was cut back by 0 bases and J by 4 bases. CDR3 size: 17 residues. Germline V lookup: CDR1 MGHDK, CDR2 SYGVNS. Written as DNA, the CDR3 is TGTGCCAGCAGTGAATATTTAGTTCAGGGGGGCTTCTATGGCTACACCTTC. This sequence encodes CASSEYLVQGGFYGYTF.

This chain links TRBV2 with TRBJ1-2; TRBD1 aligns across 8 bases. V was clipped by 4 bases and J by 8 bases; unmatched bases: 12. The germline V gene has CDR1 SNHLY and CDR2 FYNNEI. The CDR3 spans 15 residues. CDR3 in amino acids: CASSGGQDRVGGYTF. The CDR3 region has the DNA TGTGCCAGCAGTGGGGGGCAGGACAGGGTCGGCGGCTACACCTTC.

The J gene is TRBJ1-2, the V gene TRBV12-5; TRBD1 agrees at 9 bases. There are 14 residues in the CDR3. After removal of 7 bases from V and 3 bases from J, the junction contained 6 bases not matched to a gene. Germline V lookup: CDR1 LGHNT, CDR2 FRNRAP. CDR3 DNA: TGTGCTAGTGCCTGGACAGGGGAACACTATGGCTACACCTTC. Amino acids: CASAWTGEHYGYTF. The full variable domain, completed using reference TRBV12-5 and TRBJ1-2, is DARVTQTPRHKVTEMGQEVTMRCQPILGHNTVFWYRQTMMQGLELLAYFRNRAPLDDSGMPKDRFSAEMPDATLATLKIQPSEPRDSAVYFCASAWTGEHYGYTFGSGTRLTVV.

The CDR3 bases are TGCGCCAGCAGCTACCGGGACAGCAACACTGAAGCTTTCTTT. Translating gives CASSYRDSNTEAFF. This chain joins TRBV5-1 and TRBJ1-1, with 7 positions matching TRBD1. Germline V gene data show CDR1 as SGHRS and CDR2 as YFSETQ. Losses at the gene ends were 3 bases for V and 2 bases for J; bases not matched to a gene: 4. The CDR3 covers 14 residues.

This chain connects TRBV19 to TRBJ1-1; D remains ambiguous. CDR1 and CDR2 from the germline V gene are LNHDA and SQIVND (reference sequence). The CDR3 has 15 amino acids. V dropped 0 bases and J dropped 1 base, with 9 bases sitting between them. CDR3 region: CASSIDLYGNTEAFF. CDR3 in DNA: TGTGCCAGTAGTATAGATCTTTACGGGAACACTGAAGCTTTCTTT.

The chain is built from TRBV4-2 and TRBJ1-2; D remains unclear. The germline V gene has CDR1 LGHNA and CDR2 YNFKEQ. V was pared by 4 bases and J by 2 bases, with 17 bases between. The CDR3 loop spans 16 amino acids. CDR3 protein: CASSLALAGSNYGYTF. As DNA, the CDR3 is TGTGCCAGCAGCCTTGCGTTAGCGGGGAGCAACTATGGCTACACCTTC.

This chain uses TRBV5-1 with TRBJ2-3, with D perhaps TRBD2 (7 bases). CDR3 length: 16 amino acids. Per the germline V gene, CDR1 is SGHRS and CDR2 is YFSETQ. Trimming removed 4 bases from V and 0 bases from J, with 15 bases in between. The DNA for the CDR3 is TGCGCCAGCAGCGCGAGGGGGGGGCTCAGCACAGATACGCAGTATTTT. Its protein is CASSARGGLSTDTQYF. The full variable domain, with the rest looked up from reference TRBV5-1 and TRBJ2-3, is KAGVTQTPRYLIKTRGQQVTLSCSPISGHRSVSWYQQTPGQGLQFLFEYFSETQRNKGNFPGRFSGRQFSNSRSEMNVSTLELGDSALYLCASSARGGLSTDTQYFGPGTRLTVL.

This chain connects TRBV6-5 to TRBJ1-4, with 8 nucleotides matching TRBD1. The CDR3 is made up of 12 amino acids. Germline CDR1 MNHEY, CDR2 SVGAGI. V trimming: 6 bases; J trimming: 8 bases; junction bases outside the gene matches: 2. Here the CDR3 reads CASRRDREKLFF. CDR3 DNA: TGTGCCAGCAGAAGGGACAGGGAAAAACTGTTTTTT.

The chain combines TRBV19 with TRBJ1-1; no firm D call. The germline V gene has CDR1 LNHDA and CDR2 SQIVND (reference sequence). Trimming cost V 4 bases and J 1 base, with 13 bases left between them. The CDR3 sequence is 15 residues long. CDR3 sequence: CASSTTDVRNTEAFF. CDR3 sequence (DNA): TGTGCCAGTAGTACTACCGATGTTCGGAACACTGAAGCTTTCTTT.

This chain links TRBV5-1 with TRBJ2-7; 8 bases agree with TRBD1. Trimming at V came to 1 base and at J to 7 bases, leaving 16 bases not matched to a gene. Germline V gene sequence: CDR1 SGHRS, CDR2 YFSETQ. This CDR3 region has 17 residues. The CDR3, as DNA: TGCGCCAGCAGCTTGTCGCCCCCGGGACAGGCCTCTGTGGAGCAGTACTTC. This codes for CASSLSPPGQASVEQYF.

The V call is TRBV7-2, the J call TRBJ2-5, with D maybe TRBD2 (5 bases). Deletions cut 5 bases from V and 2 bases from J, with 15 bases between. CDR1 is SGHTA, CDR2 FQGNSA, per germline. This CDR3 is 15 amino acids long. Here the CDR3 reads CASSPIRGTQETQYF. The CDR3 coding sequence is TGTGCCAGCAGCCCAATCCGGGGTACGCAAGAGACCCAGTACTTC.

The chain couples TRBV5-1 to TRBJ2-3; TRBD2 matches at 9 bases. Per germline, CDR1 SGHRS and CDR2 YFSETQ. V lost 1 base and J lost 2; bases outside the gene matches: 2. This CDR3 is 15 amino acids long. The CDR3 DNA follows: TGCGCCAGCAGCTTGAGCGGGAGGCTCACAGATACGCAGTATTTT. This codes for CASSLSGRLTDTQYF.

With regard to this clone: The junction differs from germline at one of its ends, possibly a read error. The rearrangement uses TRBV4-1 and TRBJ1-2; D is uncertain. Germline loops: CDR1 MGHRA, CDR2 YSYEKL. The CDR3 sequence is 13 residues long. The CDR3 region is CASRHTAGYGYTF. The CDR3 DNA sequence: TGCGCCAGCCGCCACACGGCAGGCTATGGCTACACCTTC.

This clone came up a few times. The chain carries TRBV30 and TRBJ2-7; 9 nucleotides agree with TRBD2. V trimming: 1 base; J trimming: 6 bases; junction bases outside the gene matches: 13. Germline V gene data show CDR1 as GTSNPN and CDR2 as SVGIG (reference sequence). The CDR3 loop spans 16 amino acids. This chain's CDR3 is CAWSGVAGAAGGEQYF. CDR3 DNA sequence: TGTGCCTGGAGTGGGGTAGCGGGGGCAGCCGGGGGCGAGCAGTACTTC. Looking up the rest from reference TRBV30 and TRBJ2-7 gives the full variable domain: SQTIHQWPATLVQPVGSPLSLECTVEGTSNPNLYWYRQAAGRGLQLLFYSVGIGQISSEVPQNLSASRPQDRQFILSSKKLLLSDSGFYLCAWSGVAGAAGGEQYFGPGTRLTVT.

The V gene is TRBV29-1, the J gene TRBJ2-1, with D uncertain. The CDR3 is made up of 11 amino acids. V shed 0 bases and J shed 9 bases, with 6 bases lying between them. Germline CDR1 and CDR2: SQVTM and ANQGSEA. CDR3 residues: CSVEELGEQFF. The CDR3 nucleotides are TGCAGCGTTGAAGAACTCGGTGAGCAGTTCTTC.

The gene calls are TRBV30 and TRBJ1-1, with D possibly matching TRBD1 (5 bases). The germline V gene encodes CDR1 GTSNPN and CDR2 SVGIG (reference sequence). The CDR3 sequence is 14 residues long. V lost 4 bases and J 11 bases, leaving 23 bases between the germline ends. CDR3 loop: CAWNGARGTSRAFF. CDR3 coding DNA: TGTGCCTGGAATGGGGCACGAGGGACTAGTAGGGCTTTCTTT.